Listed below are T cell receptor beta chains from one sample, sequenced in a study of shared clonotypes between healthy human individuals. Generated by immunoSEQ multiplex PCR, the TCRdb table keeps only in-frame clones and is missing some. The repertoire consists of about half a million clones, with over 60% occurring once and the leading ten covering 9.5% to 15%. Sequencing used PBMCs. The receptors originated from a woman aged 40 to 50 in good health. Some clones in this sample may be carry-over from other donors' samples. CDR3s include the opening cysteine and the closing phenylalanine or tryptophan. The D gene is left open where the match is weak. The size field is filled for only some rows; it gives once, few, many or a size class.

j_gene,v_gene,abundance,d_gene,CDR3aa,CDR3nt
TRBJ2-5,TRBV4-3,.,.,CASSHRQRAETQYF,TGCGCCAGCAGCCACCGCCAGCGGGCCGAGACCCAGTACTTC
TRBJ1-3,TRBV18,once,.,CASSPKGGSGNTIYF,TGTGCCAGCTCACCGAAGGGTGGTTCTGGAAACACCATATATTTT
TRBJ2-6,TRBV7-3,.,TRBD1,CASSTGGSGANVLTF,TGTGCCAGCAGCACAGGGGGCTCTGGGGCCAACGTCCTGACTTTC
TRBJ2-1,TRBV5-1,.,TRBD2,CASSKKMGLAGPERWNEQFF,TGCGCCAGCAGCAAGAAGATGGGACTAGCGGGACCAGAAAGATGGAATGAGCAGTTCTTC
TRBJ2-7,TRBV29-1,.,.,CSVEEQGRHQLLHEQYF,TGCAGCGTTGAAGAACAGGGGAGGCACCAGCTTCTGCACGAGCAGTACTTC
TRBJ2-7,TRBV28,.,.,CASTGRDLFRAYF,TGTGCCAGCACCGGCCGGGACCTTTTTCGGGCGTACTTC
TRBJ1-5,TRBV6-5,.,.,CASSSPPEPQHF,TGTGCCAGCAGTTCCCCACCCGAGCCCCAGCATTTT
TRBJ2-5,TRBV21-1,once,.,CASSFRDRQFQETQYF,TGTGCCAGCAGCTTTCGGGACAGACAGTTCCAAGAGACCCAGTACTTC
TRBJ1-1,TRBV5-1,.,.,CAGSLAGFNTEAFF,TGCGCCGGCAGCTTGGCTGGGTTCAACACTGAAGCTTTCTTT
TRBJ2-3,TRBV25-1,.,.,CASSEFMADTQYF,TGTGCCAGCAGTGAATTTATGGCAGATACGCAGTATTTT
TRBJ1-3,TRBV4-3,.,TRBD1,CASSLSGTALSGNTIYF,TGCGCCAGCAGCCTATCCGGGACAGCCTTGTCTGGAAACACCATATATTTT
TRBJ2-7,TRBV11-2,.,.,CASSLASGPYEQYF,TGTGCCAGCAGCTTGGCATCAGGTCCCTACGAGCAGTACTTC
TRBJ1-3,TRBV11-2,.,.,CASSLSYSGNTIYF,TGTGCCAGCAGCCTCAGCTACTCTGGAAACACCATATATTTT
TRBJ2-2,TRBV5-1,few,.,CASSLVSADTGELFF,TGCGCCAGCAGCTTGGTTAGCGCGGACACCGGGGAGCTGTTTTTT
TRBJ2-1,TRBV4-2,.,TRBD2,CASSIGLADNEQFF,TGTGCCAGCAGCATAGGACTAGCGGACAATGAGCAGTTCTTC
TRBJ2-7,TRBV15,few,.,CATSRESRAGHEQYF,TGTGCCACCAGCAGAGAGTCCAGGGCTGGCCACGAGCAGTACTTC